Listed below are T cell receptor beta chains from one sample, sequenced in a study of blood T cell repertoires in COVID-19. Clones were sequenced by immunoSEQ multiplex PCR, and TCRdb holds only the in-frame ones, with some missing. The sample lists 200,000 to 250,000 clones, less than 90% occurring once. Sequenced sample: peripheral blood. All receptors derive from a woman at least 80 years old with active or convalescent COVID-19. The CDR3 runs from the conserved cysteine through the conserved F or W. The D gene is left open where the match is weak. Clone size, where shown, is once, few, many, or a class for clones that have expanded.

j_call clone_size d_call v_call cdr3_aa cdr3_nt
TRBJ1-3 - TRBD1 TRBV5-1 CASSLGPTGAHYGNTIYF TGCGCCAGCAGCTTGGGACCCACAGGGGCCCACTATGGAAACACCATATATTTT
TRBJ1-1 - - TRBV9 CASSPDSEGDTEAFF TGTGCCAGCAGCCCAGACAGCGAGGGGGACACTGAAGCTTTCTTT
TRBJ1-4 - TRBD1 TRBV5-1 CASSRQGATNEKLFF TGCGCCAGCAGCCGACAGGGGGCTACTAATGAAAAACTGTTTTTT
TRBJ1-1 - - TRBV6-5 CASRVARGNTEAFF TGTGCCAGCAGAGTAGCCCGGGGGAACACTGAAGCTTTCTTT
TRBJ2-7 - TRBD2 TRBV19 CASSLTSGGAYEQYF TGTGCCAGTAGTTTGACTAGCGGGGGAGCCTACGAGCAGTACTTC
TRBJ2-5 few - TRBV7-9 CASSFGSSETQYF TGTGCCAGCAGCTTTGGCTCGTCCGAGACCCAGTACTTC
TRBJ1-1 - - TRBV28 CASSVGGSTEAFF TGTGCCAGCAGTGTTGGCGGGAGCACTGAAGCTTTCTTT
TRBJ1-5 once TRBD1 TRBV18 CASSPTGVRNQPQHF TGTGCCAGCTCACCCACAGGGGTAAGAAATCAGCCCCAGCATTTT
TRBJ2-1 once - TRBV5-1 CASSFSGSSYNEQFF TGCGCCAGCAGTTTTAGCGGAAGCTCCTACAATGAGCAGTTCTTC
TRBJ1-5 - TRBD1 TRBV6-2/TRBV6-3 CASSRQGFESNQPQHF TGTGCCAGCAGCCGACAGGGGTTTGAGAGCAATCAGCCCCAGCATTTT
TRBJ1-2 - TRBD1 TRBV20-1 CSASAADRGEDGYTF TGCAGTGCTAGTGCGGCAGACAGGGGGGAGGATGGCTACACCTTC
TRBJ1-2 - - TRBV27 CASSFSRNYGYTF TGTGCCAGCAGTTTTTCCCGGAACTATGGCTACACCTTC
TRBJ2-1 - TRBD2 TRBV2 CASRARTSGSYNEQFF TGTGCCAGCAGAGCCCGGACTAGCGGGAGTTACAATGAGCAGTTCTTC
TRBJ1-2 - - TRBV9 CASSPDDSRNRYGYTF TGTGCCAGCAGCCCCGACGACAGTCGGAATCGGTATGGCTACACCTTC
TRBJ1-5 - TRBD1 TRBV30 CAWSLGQGHQPQHF TGTGCCTGGAGTCTCGGACAGGGCCATCAGCCCCAGCATTTT
TRBJ1-3 - - TRBV3-1/TRBV3-2 CASSQVLGRMENTIYF TGTGCCAGCAGCCAAGTTCTGGGCCGAATGGAAAACACCATATATTTT
TRBJ1-2 - TRBD1 TRBV5-1 CASSLVGDSYGYTF TGCGCCAGCAGCTTGGTTGGGGACAGCTATGGCTACACCTTC
TRBJ2-5 once TRBD1 TRBV11-3 CASSFRTGRQETQYF TGTGCCAGCAGCTTCCGGACAGGGCGACAAGAGACCCAGTACTTC
TRBJ2-3 - TRBD1 TRBV28 CASKDRGRTDTQYF TGTGCCAGCAAGGACAGGGGGCGTACAGATACGCAGTATTTT
TRBJ2-7 - - TRBV5-1 CASSLGRGPYEQYF TGCGCCAGCAGCTTGGGCAGGGGCCCCTACGAGCAGTACTTC
TRBJ2-2 - TRBD2 TRBV19 CASHITSVGSGELFF TGTGCCAGTCATATCACTAGCGTAGGATCCGGGGAGCTGTTTTTT
TRBJ2-1 - TRBD1 TRBV7-9 CASSIRDRPPTYNEQFF TGTGCCAGCAGCATCCGGGACAGGCCCCCGACCTACAATGAGCAGTTCTTC
TRBJ2-2 - - TRBV7-3 CASSLTRTSNTGELFF TGTGCCAGCAGCTTAACCAGGACATCGAACACCGGGGAGCTGTTTTTT
TRBJ1-2 - - TRBV18 CASSPSQFYGYTF TGTGCCAGCTCACCTTCACAGTTCTATGGCTACACCTTC
TRBJ2-3 - TRBD2 TRBV11-3 CASSQGLAGGVDTQYF TGTGCCAGCAGCCAGGGACTAGCGGGGGGGGTTGATACGCAGTATTTT
TRBJ1-1 - TRBD1 TRBV7-3 CASSPGDRGKQAFF TGTGCCAGCAGCCCAGGGGACAGGGGAAAACAAGCTTTCTTT
TRBJ2-1 - - TRBV7-2 CASSLNGQKQFF TGTGCCAGCAGCTTAAATGGGCAGAAGCAGTTCTTC
TRBJ2-1 - - TRBV11-3 CASSFSLAYNEQFF TGTGCCAGCAGCTTTTCCTTGGCATACAATGAGCAGTTCTTC
TRBJ2-5 - TRBD2 TRBV7-2 CASSRLGTSRHQETQYF TGTGCCAGCAGCCGCCTCGGGACTAGCCGGCACCAAGAGACCCAGTACTTC
TRBJ1-1 - - TRBV6-5 CASSRDTALNTEAFF TGTGCCAGCAGCCGGGACACAGCGCTGAACACTGAAGCTTTCTTT
TRBJ1-5 once TRBD1 TRBV7-8 CASSLDRFDRGQPQHF TGTGCCAGCAGCTTAGATCGGTTTGACAGGGGTCAGCCCCAGCATTTT
TRBJ2-6 once - TRBV2 CASSMDSSGANVLTF TGTGCCAGCAGTATGGACAGTTCTGGGGCCAACGTCCTGACTTTC
TRBJ2-5 - TRBD2 TRBV24-1 CATSEGRAGRQETQYF TGTGCCACCAGTGAAGGGAGGGCAGGGAGGCAAGAGACCCAGTACTTC
TRBJ2-1 - TRBD2 TRBV19 CASRSGTSGGARYNEQFF TGTGCCAGTCGATCCGGGACTAGCGGGGGGGCTCGGTACAATGAGCAGTTCTTC
TRBJ2-1 - - TRBV7-8 CASSPGWRVSYNEQFF TGTGCCAGCAGCCCCGGCTGGCGGGTCTCCTACAATGAGCAGTTCTTC
TRBJ2-7 - TRBD1 TRBV19 CASSIGTGDPYEQYF TGTGCCAGTAGTATCGGGACAGGGGACCCCTACGAGCAGTACTTC
TRBJ1-5 - - TRBV24-1 CATSELGLKPQHF TGTGCCACCAGTGAACTCGGACTAAAGCCCCAGCATTTT
TRBJ2-5 - TRBD1 TRBV7-2 CASSLYDRGETQYF TGTGCCAGCAGCTTATATGACAGGGGAGAGACCCAGTACTTC
TRBJ1-1 - - TRBV3-1/TRBV3-2 CASSQDSGGTEAFF TGTGCCAGCAGCCAAGACTCGGGGGGGACTGAAGCTTTCTTT
TRBJ2-1 - TRBD2 TRBV3-1/TRBV3-2 CASSQAGLAGGGGNEQFF TGTGCCAGCAGCCAAGCGGGACTAGCGGGAGGAGGCGGCAATGAGCAGTTCTTC
TRBJ2-5 - - TRBV9 CASSARGIQETQYF TGTGCCAGCAGCGCCCGGGGGATCCAAGAGACCCAGTACTTC
TRBJ2-5 once TRBD2 TRBV4-2 CASSPASGGYETQYF TGTGCCAGCAGCCCGGCAAGCGGGGGGTACGAGACCCAGTACTTC
TRBJ2-4 - TRBD1 TRBV4-1 CASSQGQGVDKNIQYF TGCGCCAGCAGCCAAGGACAGGGGGTGGACAAAAACATTCAGTACTTC
TRBJ2-5 - - TRBV6-5 CASSYSRRGETQYF TGTGCCAGCAGTTACTCGCGCAGGGGAGAGACCCAGTACTTC
TRBJ2-5 - - TRBV11-2 CASSQGIRETQYF TGTGCCAGCAGTCAGGGGATCCGAGAGACCCAGTACTTC
TRBJ1-4 - TRBD1 TRBV7-8 CASSKNRGRTNEKLFF TGTGCCAGCAGCAAAAACAGGGGGCGAACTAATGAAAAACTGTTTTTT
TRBJ2-3 - - TRBV9 CASSVAGTSTDTQYF TGTGCCAGCAGCGTAGCAGGTACTAGCACAGATACGCAGTATTTT
TRBJ2-7 - - TRBV11-2 CASSSLRSSYEQYF TGTGCCAGCAGCAGCCTCCGGAGCTCCTACGAGCAGTACTTC
TRBJ2-5 - TRBD1 TRBV24-1 CATRGQGLRETQYF TGTGCCACCAGAGGACAGGGCCTCAGAGAGACCCAGTACTTC
TRBJ2-7 - - TRBV5-6 CASSFDRILYEQYF TGTGCCAGCAGCTTTGACAGAATATTATACGAGCAGTACTTC
TRBJ1-3 - - TRBV6-5 CATSYGARTSGNTIYF TGTGCCACCAGTTACGGGGCCAGAACCTCTGGAAACACCATATATTTT
TRBJ2-7 once - TRBV28 CASSLAPGTYEQYF TGTGCCAGCAGTTTAGCTCCGGGAACCTACGAGCAGTACTTC
TRBJ2-5 - - TRBV7-6 CASSSGQKEETQYF TGTGCCAGCAGCTCCGGACAGAAAGAAGAGACCCAGTACTTC
TRBJ2-7 - TRBD1 TRBV6-5 CASSLTGTGVYEQYF TGTGCCAGCAGCCTAACCGGGACAGGGGTCTACGAGCAGTACTTC
TRBJ1-2 - - TRBV2 CASREGSPYGYTF TGTGCCAGCAGAGAGGGCTCCCCGTATGGCTACACTTTC
TRBJ1-2 - - TRBV4-2 CASSQNPVTNYGYTF TGTGCCAGCAGCCAAAATCCAGTTACTAACTATGGCTACACCTTC
TRBJ2-1 once - TRBV12-3/TRBV12-4 CASSLPSPDRQFF TGTGCCAGCAGTTTGCCTAGTCCCGATAGGCAGTTCTTC
TRBJ1-5 - - TRBV4-1 CASSQDRQLNQPQHF TGCGCCAGCAGCCAAGACCGACAGCTTAATCAGCCCCAGCATTTT
TRBJ1-5 - TRBD1 TRBV15 CATSRVLGTGVRQPQHF TGTGCCACCAGCAGAGTTTTGGGGACAGGGGTTAGACAGCCCCAGCATTTT
TRBJ1-5 few - TRBV19 CASRVYEGRGAGQPQHF TGTGCCAGTAGAGTATATGAGGGTCGGGGGGCAGGTCAGCCCCAGCATTTT